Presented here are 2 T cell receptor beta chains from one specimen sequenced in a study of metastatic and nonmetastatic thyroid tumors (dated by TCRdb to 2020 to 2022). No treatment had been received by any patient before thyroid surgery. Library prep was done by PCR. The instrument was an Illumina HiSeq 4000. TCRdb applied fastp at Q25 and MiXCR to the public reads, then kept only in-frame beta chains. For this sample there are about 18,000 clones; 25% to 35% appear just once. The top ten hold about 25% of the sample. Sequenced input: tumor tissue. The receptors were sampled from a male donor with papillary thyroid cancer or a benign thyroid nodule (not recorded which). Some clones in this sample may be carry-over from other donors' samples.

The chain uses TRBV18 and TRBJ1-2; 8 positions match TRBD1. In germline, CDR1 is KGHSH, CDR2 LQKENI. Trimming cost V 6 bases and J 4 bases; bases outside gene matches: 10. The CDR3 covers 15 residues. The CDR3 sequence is CASSVDRDLTYGYTF. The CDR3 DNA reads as TGTGCCAGCTCCGTGGACAGGGATTTAACCTATGGCTACACCTTC.

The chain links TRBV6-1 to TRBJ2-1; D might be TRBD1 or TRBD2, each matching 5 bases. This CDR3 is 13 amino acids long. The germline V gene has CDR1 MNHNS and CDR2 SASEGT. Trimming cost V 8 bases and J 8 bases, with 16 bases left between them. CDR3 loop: CASGTDKWDEQFF. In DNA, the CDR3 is TGTGCCAGCGGGACCGACAAGTGGGATGAGCAGTTCTTC.